This is a list of T cell receptor beta chains from one sample in a study of blood T cell repertoires in COVID-19. Method: immunoSEQ multiplex PCR; TCRdb's copy keeps in-frame clones and lacks some. Here the sample spans approximately 100,000 clones, around 84% being singletons. The material sequenced was peripheral blood. These receptors came from a human donor in a cohort sampled during active COVID-19. Both conserved end residues are part of each CDR3. Fields, in order: clone size, V gene, J gene, D gene, CDR3 DNA, CDR3 protein. A D gene is named only where the DNA matches it firmly. Expanded clones get a size class; other rows say once, few or many, or leave the size out.

abundance: NA; v_gene: TRBV19; j_gene: TRBJ1-2; d_gene: NA; CDR3nt: TGTGCCAGTAGTATAGACAGGGTCGGCGTCCTTGGCTACACCTTC; CDR3aa: CASSIDRVGVLGYTF
abundance: NA; v_gene: TRBV7-9; j_gene: TRBJ1-2; d_gene: NA; CDR3nt: TGTGCCAGCAGCTCTGAACTAGGTGGCTACACCTTC; CDR3aa: CASSSELGGYTF
abundance: NA; v_gene: TRBV19; j_gene: TRBJ2-3; d_gene: TRBD2; CDR3nt: TGTGCCAGTAGTCACCCCTCTGGAGCGGGGAACACAGATACGCAGTATTTT; CDR3aa: CASSHPSGAGNTDTQYF
abundance: NA; v_gene: TRBV9; j_gene: TRBJ2-5; d_gene: NA; CDR3nt: TGTGCCAGCAGCCTCAACCCACAGGGAGCGGAGACCCAGTACTTC; CDR3aa: CASSLNPQGAETQYF
abundance: NA; v_gene: TRBV27; j_gene: TRBJ1-6; d_gene: TRBD1; CDR3nt: TGTGCCAGCAGAATGGACAGGGTAGATAATTCACCCCTCCACTTT; CDR3aa: CASRMDRVDNSPLHF
abundance: once; v_gene: TRBV10-3; j_gene: TRBJ1-1; d_gene: NA; CDR3nt: TGTGCCATCTCTGGCGGGAACACTGAAGCTTTCTTT; CDR3aa: CAISGGNTEAFF
abundance: NA; v_gene: TRBV7-3; j_gene: TRBJ2-3; d_gene: TRBD2; CDR3nt: TGTGCCAGCAGCTACCAAAGCGGGGGGGCGGTTACGCAGTATTTT; CDR3aa: CASSYQSGGAVTQYF
abundance: few; v_gene: TRBV6-5; j_gene: TRBJ1-2; d_gene: NA; CDR3nt: TGTGCCAGCAGGCGGACAGACTATGGCTACACCTTC; CDR3aa: CASRRTDYGYTF
abundance: NA; v_gene: TRBV5-1; j_gene: TRBJ1-2; d_gene: NA; CDR3nt: TGCGCCAGCAGCTTGTACAGACAGTCGCATGGCTACACCTTC; CDR3aa: CASSLYRQSHGYTF
abundance: NA; v_gene: TRBV5-1; j_gene: TRBJ1-3; d_gene: NA; CDR3nt: TGCGCCAGCAGCCTTTTTCAGGGGTCTGGAAACACCATATATTTT; CDR3aa: CASSLFQGSGNTIYF
abundance: NA; v_gene: TRBV7-3; j_gene: TRBJ2-7; d_gene: TRBD2; CDR3nt: TGTGCCAGCAGCCCAGCGGGAGGGCCGGGAGAGCAGTACTTC; CDR3aa: CASSPAGGPGEQYF
abundance: NA; v_gene: TRBV9; j_gene: TRBJ1-3; d_gene: NA; CDR3nt: TGTGCCAGCAGCGTTACGGGAACCTACTCTGGAAACACCATATATTTT; CDR3aa: CASSVTGTYSGNTIYF
abundance: once; v_gene: TRBV27; j_gene: TRBJ2-2; d_gene: NA; CDR3nt: TGTGCCAGCAGTTTATTGGTCACACCCACCGGGGAGCTGTTTTTT; CDR3aa: CASSLLVTPTGELFF
abundance: NA; v_gene: TRBV5-1; j_gene: TRBJ1-1; d_gene: NA; CDR3nt: TGCGCCAGCACCCTAACAGCTAACACTGAAGCTTTCTTT; CDR3aa: CASTLTANTEAFF
abundance: medium-sized; v_gene: TRBV30; j_gene: TRBJ2-7; d_gene: TRBD1; CDR3nt: TGTGCCTGGGTCGGGACAGCAAACTACGAGCAGTACTTC; CDR3aa: CAWVGTANYEQYF
abundance: NA; v_gene: TRBV2; j_gene: TRBJ1-5; d_gene: TRBD1; CDR3nt: TGTGCCAGCAGTGAACAGTTGGGGACAGGGGGGAATCAGCCCCAGCATTTT; CDR3aa: CASSEQLGTGGNQPQHF
abundance: NA; v_gene: TRBV3-1/TRBV3-2; j_gene: TRBJ1-4; d_gene: TRBD1; CDR3nt: TGTGCCAGCAGCCGACAGGGGGCGGTGAGTGAAAAACTGTTTTTT; CDR3aa: CASSRQGAVSEKLFF
abundance: NA; v_gene: TRBV10-3; j_gene: TRBJ1-3; d_gene: NA; CDR3nt: TGTGCCATCAGTGAGTCTGCAGGTTACGGAAACACCATATATTTT; CDR3aa: CAISESAGYGNTIYF
abundance: NA; v_gene: TRBV10-3; j_gene: TRBJ2-1; d_gene: TRBD2; CDR3nt: TGTGCCATCACAAAGGGCGGGAGCTCCTACAATGAGCAGTTCTTC; CDR3aa: CAITKGGSSYNEQFF
abundance: NA; v_gene: TRBV21-1; j_gene: TRBJ2-7; d_gene: NA; CDR3nt: TGTGCCAGCAGCAAAGGGGACAGGGGCCACTCCTACGAGCAGTACTTC; CDR3aa: CASSKGDRGHSYEQYF
abundance: NA; v_gene: TRBV9; j_gene: TRBJ2-1; d_gene: NA; CDR3nt: TGTGCCAGCAGCGTCCAATTAGGAGTCAATGAGCAGTTCTTC; CDR3aa: CASSVQLGVNEQFF
abundance: NA; v_gene: TRBV9; j_gene: TRBJ2-3; d_gene: TRBD2; CDR3nt: TGTGCCAGCAGCGTACTCGGCGGGGGGGGCACAGATACGCAGTATTTT; CDR3aa: CASSVLGGGGTDTQYF
abundance: NA; v_gene: TRBV6-6; j_gene: TRBJ2-7; d_gene: NA; CDR3nt: TGTGCCAGCAGTTACTCGGGGGGGCGCGGTTCGTACGAGCAGTACTTC; CDR3aa: CASSYSGGRGSYEQYF
abundance: NA; v_gene: TRBV4-3; j_gene: TRBJ2-1; d_gene: NA; CDR3nt: TGCGCCAGCGGCCAAGGGCTCTCCTACAATGAGCAGTTCTTC; CDR3aa: CASGQGLSYNEQFF
abundance: NA; v_gene: TRBV6-2/TRBV6-3; j_gene: TRBJ2-1; d_gene: TRBD2; CDR3nt: TGTGCCAGCCGCCTTTCGAGCGGGGGTAACGGTGAGCAGTTCTTC; CDR3aa: CASRLSSGGNGEQFF
abundance: NA; v_gene: TRBV18; j_gene: TRBJ1-1; d_gene: NA; CDR3nt: TGTGCCAGCTCACCCTTTACAGAGTTGGATGAAGCTTTCTTT; CDR3aa: CASSPFTELDEAFF
abundance: NA; v_gene: TRBV10-3; j_gene: TRBJ1-2; d_gene: TRBD1; CDR3nt: TGTGCCATCAGCGAACAGGGGTGGGGCTACACCTTC; CDR3aa: CAISEQGWGYTF
abundance: NA; v_gene: TRBV5-4; j_gene: TRBJ1-6; d_gene: TRBD1; CDR3nt: TGTGCCAGCAGCTTGGCTGGACAGGGGGCGTCACCCCTCCACTTT; CDR3aa: CASSLAGQGASPLHF